A selection of T cell receptor beta chains follows, all from one sample in a study of human T cells and chemical hapten exposure. One entry per CDR3 protein, called by TCRdb with MiXCR from the RACE reads. The top ten hold over 6.5% of the sample, which has approximately 370,000 distinct CDR3 sequences, 4.5% to 5.5% seen once. The material was whole blood, obtained in connection with sensitization to the hapten diphenylcyclopropenone (DPC). These receptors were collected from a woman aged 18-30 years with alopecia areata. Some clones in this sample may be carry-over from other donors' samples. Each CDR3 is given with its conserved first and last residue. A D gene is named only where the DNA matches it firmly. Rows give clone size only sometimes, using once, few, many, or a class for an expanded clone.

CDR3nt,CDR3aa,abundance,v_gene,j_gene,d_gene
TGTGCCAGTCGCTGGCCACCGAGCAATCAGCCCCAGCATTTT,CASRWPPSNQPQHF,few,TRBV19,TRBJ1-5,-
TGTGCCAGCACCGGGAGCGAGGCCGGGGAGCTGTTTTTT,CASTGSEAGELFF,many,TRBV27,TRBJ2-2,-
TGTGCCAGCAGTTACGGGGGGACAGGGGGACTGCGGACCATATATTTT,CASSYGGTGGLRTIYF,-,TRBV6-5,TRBJ1-3,TRBD1
TGCAGTGCTAGAGTGGCGGATACGCAGTATTTT,CSARVADTQYF,-,TRBV20-1,TRBJ2-3,-
TGTGCCACCAGCGGGGGGACAGGGAACACTGAAGCTTTCTTT,CATSGGTGNTEAFF,-,TRBV15,TRBJ1-1,TRBD1
TGTGCCAGCAGCAATAGCGGGGGGCTCACAGATACGCAGTATTTT,CASSNSGGLTDTQYF,few,TRBV7-2,TRBJ2-3,TRBD2
TGTGCCAGCAGCGCGGCCCGGACAGGCGGCGGCTACACCTTC,CASSAARTGGGYTF,many,TRBV7-8,TRBJ1-2,TRBD1
TGTGCCAGCATATCCCGGGACGAATCCTACAATGAGCAGTTCTTC,CASISRDESYNEQFF,many,TRBV25-1,TRBJ2-1,-
TGTGCCAGCAGCAGAACCGGGACAGGGGGGGCGAACACCGGGGAGCTGTTTTTT,CASSRTGTGGANTGELFF,few,TRBV7-9,TRBJ2-2,TRBD1
TGTGCCAGCAGCTTAGTCGACGGGGACACTGAAGCTTTCTTT,CASSLVDGDTEAFF,-,TRBV7-9,TRBJ1-1,-
TGCAGTGCTCAAGAGACCCAGTACTTC,CSAQETQYF,few,TRBV20-1,TRBJ2-5,-
TGTGCCAGCAGTTACCAATTTGGACAGGGGGACACTGAAGCTTTCTTT,CASSYQFGQGDTEAFF,many,TRBV6-2/TRBV6-3,TRBJ1-1,TRBD1
TGTGCCAGCAGCTCCACTAGCGATCAAAGCACAGATACGCAGTATTTT,CASSSTSDQSTDTQYF,few,TRBV7-9,TRBJ2-3,TRBD2
TGTGCCAGCAGCGTCCGGACCTATAATTCACCCCTCCACTTT,CASSVRTYNSPLHF,many,TRBV9,TRBJ1-6,-
TGCGCCAGCAGCTTCGGACTGACGGGCGAGACCCAGTACTTC,CASSFGLTGETQYF,-,TRBV5-1,TRBJ2-5,-
TGTGCCAGCAGCTCCAAGCAGGGATTGGCCTATGGCTACACCTTC,CASSSKQGLAYGYTF,few,TRBV7-2,TRBJ1-2,-
TGTGCCAGCAGCTTGGCCAGGGTATTTGTCACAGATACGCAGTATTTT,CASSLARVFVTDTQYF,few,TRBV7-9,TRBJ2-3,-
TGTGCCAGCACAACAGGGTCTTCTGGAAACACCATATATTTT,CASTTGSSGNTIYF,few,TRBV6-1,TRBJ1-3,-
TGTGCCAGCAGCTTAGGGTACAGCGGACTTACCTACACAGATACGCAGTATTTT,CASSLGYSGLTYTDTQYF,few,TRBV7-2,TRBJ2-3,-
TGTGCCATCAGTGATCGGCAGGGCAATCAGCCCCAGCATTTT,CAISDRQGNQPQHF,few,TRBV10-3,TRBJ1-5,-
TGCGCCAGCAGACCTGGACAGGGGAGGCACTATGGCTACACCTTC,CASRPGQGRHYGYTF,few,TRBV5-1,TRBJ1-2,TRBD1
TGTGCCAGTAGCGGGGGGATAACCTCCTACAATGAGCAGTTCTTC,CASSGGITSYNEQFF,few,TRBV19,TRBJ2-1,TRBD2
TGTGCCAGCTCGAAGGGGGGACTCCGAGATTCTAGCTCCTACAATGAGCAGTTCTTC,CASSKGGLRDSSSYNEQFF,few,TRBV27,TRBJ2-1,-
TGTGCCAGCAGTCTCCCCGTAGCGGGGGGGTATGAGCAGTTCTTC,CASSLPVAGGYEQFF,many,TRBV6-2/TRBV6-3,TRBJ2-1,TRBD2
TGCAGCGCCTCTCAGGGAGCCCAGCCCCAGCATTTT,CSASQGAQPQHF,many,TRBV29-1,TRBJ1-5,-
TGTGCCAGCAGTGAATGGACAGGGGGTAAGAATGAGCAGTTCTTC,CASSEWTGGKNEQFF,many,TRBV2,TRBJ2-1,TRBD1
TGTGCCAGCACCCTTATGCCCGGGGGGACCACAGATACGCAGTATTTT,CASTLMPGGTTDTQYF,few,TRBV6-1,TRBJ2-3,TRBD2
TGCAGTGCTTTTAGCACAGAAGCTGCAACTAATGAAAAACTGTTTTTT,CSAFSTEAATNEKLFF,-,TRBV20-1,TRBJ1-4,-
TGTGCCAGCAGCTCACTTACAACCCGCCGAGGCTATGGCTACACCTTC,CASSSLTTRRGYGYTF,few,TRBV7-2,TRBJ1-2,-
TGTGCCAGCTCGAGGACCCTCTGGGGCACTGAAGCTTTCTTT,CASSRTLWGTEAFF,-,TRBV14,TRBJ1-1,-
TGTGCCAGCAGCCTAGCGGGGGGCGAAACGAAACGGCAGTATTTT,CASSLAGGETKRQYF,-,TRBV7-9,TRBJ2-3,TRBD2
TGTGCCAGCAGGAGCGGGTTGTATGAGACCCAGTACTTC,CASRSGLYETQYF,few,TRBV28,TRBJ2-5,-
TGTGCCAGCAGTTACGTCCACATTCAGTACTTC,CASSYVHIQYF,many,TRBV6-2/TRBV6-3,TRBJ2-4,-
TGTGCCAGCAGCTTGATACTCGATACGCAGTATTTT,CASSLILDTQYF,many,TRBV11-2,TRBJ2-3,-
TGCGCCAGCAGCTGGGCTCCGGGGGCGTCCTACAATGAGCAGTTCTTC,CASSWAPGASYNEQFF,-,TRBV5-1,TRBJ2-1,-
TGTGCCAGCAGTTATGGATTTACAGATACGCAGTATTTT,CASSYGFTDTQYF,many,TRBV6-6,TRBJ2-3,-
TGTGCCAGCAGTGAAGCGTTGGGGGGCCGCACAGATACGCAGTATTTT,CASSEALGGRTDTQYF,few,TRBV6-1,TRBJ2-3,-
TGTGCCAGCAGTGAACAGCGGGGGGGATACAATGAGCAGTTCTTC,CASSEQRGGYNEQFF,-,TRBV2,TRBJ2-1,TRBD2
TGTGCCAGCAGCCAGGGGCCGATCTACGAGCAGTACTTC,CASSQGPIYEQYF,few,TRBV28,TRBJ2-7,-
TGTGCCAGCAGTTCCTTAAAGGGGCGGGGAGGACGGCCCTCTGGGGCCAACGTCCTGACTTTC,CASSSLKGRGGRPSGANVLTF,-,TRBV12-3/TRBV12-4,TRBJ2-6,-
TGTGCCAGCGAGGGCGGGGTGACAGATACGCAGTATTTT,CASEGGVTDTQYF,few,TRBV9,TRBJ2-3,-
TGCAGCGTTGAGAACAGGAGGGCTGAAGCTTTCTTT,CSVENRRAEAFF,few,TRBV29-1,TRBJ1-1,-
TGTGCCAGCTCACCGCAGATTCAACGCTCTGGAAACACCATATATTTT,CASSPQIQRSGNTIYF,few,TRBV18,TRBJ1-3,-
TGCAGCGTTCTGGACAGGTTCACAGATACGCAGTATTTT,CSVLDRFTDTQYF,many,TRBV29-1,TRBJ2-3,TRBD1
TGTGCCACCAGTGATTCTCCGGGACAGGGCCACTACAATGAGCAGTTCTTC,CATSDSPGQGHYNEQFF,-,TRBV24-1,TRBJ2-1,TRBD1
TGTGCCAGCAGCCCTGGGACTAGCGGGGGGGATGAGCAGTTCTTC,CASSPGTSGGDEQFF,few,TRBV5-8,TRBJ2-1,TRBD2
TGTGCCAGGGCGGACAGGGGTCGAATGAACACTGAAGCTTTCTTT,CARADRGRMNTEAFF,many,TRBV2,TRBJ1-1,TRBD1
TGTGCCAGCAGCAAATTGGTGGACGGGGGCGCGGGGCAGCCCCAGCATTTT,CASSKLVDGGAGQPQHF,-,TRBV21-1,TRBJ1-5,-